Listed below are T cell receptor beta chains from one sample, sequenced in a study of T cell responses to AZD1222 COVID-19 vaccine. Only in-frame clones appear in the TCRdb table, and some are missing; sequencing was by immunoSEQ multiplex PCR. The sample has over 150,000 clones, roughly nine tenths seen once. The sequencing used peripheral blood, collected on day 0 of MenACWY control vaccination. The receptors come from an adult in good health. CDR3s leave out the opening cysteine and the closing phenylalanine or tryptophan.

v_gene	j_gene	CDR3aa
TRBV2	TRBJ1-2	ASSVGGLLNYGYT
TRBV11-1	TRBJ2-2	ASSLLAGGYTGELF
TRBV3-1/TRBV3-2	TRBJ2-3	ASSHKSGSVEDTQY
TRBV7-8	TRBJ1-5	ASSLAGTGYQPQH
TRBV3-1/TRBV3-2	TRBJ1-3	ASSQDPQGGNTIY
TRBV5-1	TRBJ2-2	ASSPGTVTGELF
TRBV14	TRBJ1-5	ASSRGQAQPQH
TRBV11-3	TRBJ2-7	ASSPSGWPRTSYEQY
TRBV6-5	TRBJ1-1	ASTGVWNTEAF
TRBV7-7	TRBJ2-2	ASSKTSGVNTGELF
TRBV5-1	TRBJ2-2	ASSLETSGGASGELF
TRBV6-1	TRBJ1-5	ASSEAMGAFQPQH
TRBV3-1/TRBV3-2	TRBJ1-2	ASSRGGFYGYT
TRBV5-4	TRBJ2-3	ASSKREPTDTQY
TRBV11-3	TRBJ1-1	ASSPGPMNTEAF
TRBV7-8	TRBJ2-2	ASSLGGTNTGELF
TRBV5-1	TRBJ1-5	ASSLTTGVDNQPQH
TRBV27	TRBJ1-2	ASSSSIPGRNGYT
TRBV12-3/TRBV12-4	TRBJ2-5	ATNRRGQETQY
TRBV19	TRBJ1-1	ASSTWTEMNTEAF
TRBV5-1	TRBJ2-5	ASSPRTGQETQY
TRBV6-5	TRBJ1-5	ASSYTQASNQPQH
TRBV27	TRBJ1-4	ASNGGRGEKLF
TRBV27	TRBJ1-6	ASSLQVGTPLH
TRBV27	TRBJ2-7	ASSSDRYSYEQY
TRBV7-3	TRBJ2-2	ASSQMGLAGNTGELF
TRBV18	TRBJ1-2	ASSPNDRNNGYT
TRBV5-1	TRBJ1-5	ASSFASNQPQH
TRBV6-5	TRBJ2-7	ASSYADGFYEQY
TRBV7-9	TRBJ2-1	ASSPGGAGGSEQF
TRBV28	TRBJ1-5	ASSLFGRASNQPQH
TRBV10-3	TRBJ2-2	ATSWASAPGELF
TRBV7-2	TRBJ2-1	ASSADRAYNEQF
TRBV7-9	TRBJ2-1	ASSRSVSSNEQF
TRBV5-1	TRBJ2-5	ASSRVVEETQY
TRBV2	TRBJ1-1	ASSPGWAARNTEAF
TRBV14	TRBJ2-6	ASSQGSGSGANVLT
TRBV7-6	TRBJ2-5	ASSLVGGRETQY
TRBV5-1	TRBJ2-2	ASSSEASNTGELF
TRBV6-5	TRBJ2-6	ASSQFSGANVLT
TRBV3-1/TRBV3-2	TRBJ1-1	ASSQDSATRAF
TRBV3-1/TRBV3-2	TRBJ2-4	ASSHPRPTGTTGPNIQY
TRBV12-3/TRBV12-4	TRBJ2-1	ASTTTSYNEQF
TRBV10-3	TRBJ1-3	AISELVGASGNTIY